This T cell receptor beta chain is from a study of blood T cells in healthy people across ages. Looking at the study overall: Roughly one uniquely barcoded beta molecule per two T cells was captured.

A J-beta primer mix and a sample-barcoded 5' primer were used in a second PCR of roughly 6 to 11 cycles. Each cDNA molecule received a tag from a template-switch adaptor that had 12 random nucleotides. No fewer than 3 million CDR3-containing paired-end reads came from each sample. TCRdb analysed the 5' RACE reads with MiXCR anew, one entry per CDR3 protein. The table shows 700,000 to 850,000 distinct CDR3 sequences, with around 36% occurring only once. For this clonotype: Antigen unknown.

V was clipped by 5 bases and J by 2 bases, with 11 bases between them. The CDR3 contains 14 residues. Looked up from germline, CDR1 is SGHRS and CDR2 is YFSETQ. Notes on the study in general: A roughly linear age-dependent decrease characterized TCR beta diversity per million T cells.

The rearrangement joins TRBV5-1 to TRBJ2-1; D perhaps matches TRBD2 (6 bases). Sample: blood. This receptor was identified in a man aged 18 to 29 in good health. The CDR3 DNA is TGCGCCAGCAGAGCACTAGCCGCCTACAATGAGCAGTTCTTC. Translating it yields CASRALAAYNEQFF.